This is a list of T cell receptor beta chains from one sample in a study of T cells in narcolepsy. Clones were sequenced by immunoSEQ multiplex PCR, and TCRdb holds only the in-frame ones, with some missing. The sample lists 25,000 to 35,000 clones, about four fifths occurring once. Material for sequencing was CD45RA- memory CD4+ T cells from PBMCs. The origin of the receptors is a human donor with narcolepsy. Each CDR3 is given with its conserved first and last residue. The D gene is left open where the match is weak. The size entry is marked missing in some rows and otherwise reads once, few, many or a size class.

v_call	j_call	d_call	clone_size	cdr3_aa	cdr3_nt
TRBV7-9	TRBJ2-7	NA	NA	CASSFGGSSYEQYF	TGTGCCAGCAGCTTCGGGGGATCCTCCTACGAGCAGTACTTC
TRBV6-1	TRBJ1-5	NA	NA	CASSELGRGQPQHF	TGTGCCAGCAGTGAGCTGGGGCGAGGGCAGCCCCAGCATTTT
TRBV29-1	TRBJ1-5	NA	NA	CSVVGSDGQPQHF	TGCAGCGTTGTCGGATCCGATGGGCAGCCCCAGCATTTT
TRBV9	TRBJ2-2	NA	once	CASSPRDVNTGELFF	TGTGCCAGCAGCCCCCGGGACGTGAACACCGGGGAGCTGTTTTTT
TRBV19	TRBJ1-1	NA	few	CASSRIGAGNTEAFF	TGTGCCAGTAGTAGGATTGGGGCCGGGAACACTGAAGCTTTCTTT
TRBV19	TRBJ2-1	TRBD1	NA	CASSSRDRIGNEQFF	TGTGCCAGTAGTTCCCGGGACAGGATAGGAAATGAGCAGTTCTTC
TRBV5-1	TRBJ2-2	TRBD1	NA	CASSEQGANTGELFF	TGCGCCAGCAGCGAACAGGGGGCGAACACCGGGGAGCTGTTTTTT
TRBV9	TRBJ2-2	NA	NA	CASSRANTNTGELFF	TGTGCCAGCTCTCGAGCGAATACGAACACCGGGGAGCTGTTTTTT
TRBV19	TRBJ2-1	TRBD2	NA	CASTRLTSGSSYNEQFF	TGTGCCAGTACCCGTTTGACTAGCGGAAGCTCCTACAATGAGCAGTTCTTC
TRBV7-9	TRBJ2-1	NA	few	CASSSRAGAGSSSYNEQFF	TGTGCCAGCAGCTCTCGGGCCGGCGCGGGATCCAGCTCCTACAATGAGCAGTTCTTC
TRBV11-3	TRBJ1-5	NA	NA	CASSLYDSNQPQHF	TGTGCCAGCAGCCTATACGATAGCAATCAGCCCCAGCATTTT
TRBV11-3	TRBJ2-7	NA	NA	CASRPPAGGEQYF	TGTGCCAGCAGACCCCCCGCCGGGGGCGAGCAGTACTTC
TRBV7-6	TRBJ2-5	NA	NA	CASSLWVSGLETQYF	TGTGCCAGCAGCTTATGGGTTAGCGGCTTGGAGACCCAGTACTTC
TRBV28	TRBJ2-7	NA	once	CASIPSAGGKNYEQYF	TGTGCCAGCATCCCCTCCGCAGGCGGAAAGAACTACGAGCAGTACTTC
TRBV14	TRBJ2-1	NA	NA	CASSQDSGTYNEQFF	TGTGCCAGCAGCCAAGATAGCGGCACCTACAATGAGCAGTTCTTC
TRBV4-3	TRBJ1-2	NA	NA	CASSQARLSSGGYTF	TGCGCCAGCAGCCAAGCTCGGCTTTCCTCGGGTGGCTACACCTTC
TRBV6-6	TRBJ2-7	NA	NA	CASTSRAYEQYF	TGTGCCAGCACTAGCAGGGCCTACGAGCAGTACTTC
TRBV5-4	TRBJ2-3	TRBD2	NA	CASSYPAIASGTHTQYF	TGTGCCAGCAGCTACCCCGCAATAGCTAGCGGAACTCATACGCAGTATTTT
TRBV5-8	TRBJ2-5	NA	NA	CASSLAETQYF	TGTGCCAGCAGCTTGGCGGAGACCCAGTACTTC